This TCR beta chain was identified during a study of T cell changes during pregnancy in multiple sclerosis. The CDR3 has 15 residues. V was trimmed by 2 bases and J by 4 bases, leaving 14 bases between them. CDR1 and CDR2 (germline): MNHEY, SVGAGI. TCRdb keeps only in-frame clones here, not all; method: immunoSEQ multiplex PCR. The table records about 72,000 clones, 91% of them present only once. J is TRBJ1-2 and V is TRBV6-5; perhaps TRBD1 as D (6 bases). The TCR sequence derives from a female donor in good health, enrolled as a control in a pregnancy study. The sample was peripheral blood, taken in the third trimester of pregnancy. CDR3 protein: CASSYLPRDTYGYTF. The CDR3, as DNA: TGTGCCAGCAGTTACCTTCCACGGGACACCTATGGCTACACCTTC.